The present TCR beta chain was sequenced within a study of radiotherapy plus CTLA-4 blockade in lung cancer. Study-wide results and limits: TCR clones originating in tumors grew in number in blood after radiotherapy plus ipilimumab.

Using immunoSEQ multiplex PCR, the repertoire was profiled, and TCRdb retains in-frame clones only, with some absent. The sample shows more than 55,000 clones, roughly four fifths of them seen only once. The trim removed 3 bases at V and 2 bases at J, leaving 4 bases unmatched. CDR1 SGHTA and CDR2 FQGNSA come from the germline V gene. This CDR3 is built from 14 residues. Patients had chemo-refractory metastatic non-small-cell lung cancer and received focal radiation plus CTLA-4 blockade that used ipilimumab. This clone turned up a few times. Its target is not known. Other DNA sequences within the sample encode an identical CDR3.

The clonotype was recovered from a human donor with non-small cell lung cancer whose response to radiotherapy plus ipilimumab could not be evaluated. This chain connects TRBV7-2 to TRBJ2-7, with 7 positions matching TRBD1. This specimen was peripheral blood, taken from a patient treated with radiotherapy plus ipilimumab. CDR3 in amino acids: CASSFRQGPYEQYF. In DNA form, the CDR3 reads TGTGCCAGCAGCTTCCGACAGGGCCCCTACGAGCAGTACTTC.